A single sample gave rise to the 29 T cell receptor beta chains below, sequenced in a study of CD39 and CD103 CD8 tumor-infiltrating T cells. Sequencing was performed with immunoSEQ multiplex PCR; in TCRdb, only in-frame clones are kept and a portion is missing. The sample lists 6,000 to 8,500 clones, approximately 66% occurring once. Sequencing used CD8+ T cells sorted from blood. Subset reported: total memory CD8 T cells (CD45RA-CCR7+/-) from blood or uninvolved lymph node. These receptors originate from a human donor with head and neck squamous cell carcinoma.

The CDR3 loop is CASSSPGTGDEKLFF. The CDR3 coding sequence is TGTGCCAGCAGTTCTCCCGGGACAGGGGATGAAAAACTGTTTTTT. This chain uses TRBV27 with TRBJ1-4, with 10 positions matching TRBD1. With 4 bases clipped from V and 6 bases from J, the junction kept 5 bases outside the gene matches. The CDR3 loop spans 15 amino acids. Germline values: CDR1 MNHEY, CDR2 SMNVEV (reference sequence).

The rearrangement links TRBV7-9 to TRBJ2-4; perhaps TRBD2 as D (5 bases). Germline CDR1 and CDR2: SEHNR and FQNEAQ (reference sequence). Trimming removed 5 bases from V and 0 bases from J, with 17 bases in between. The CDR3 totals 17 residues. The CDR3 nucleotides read TGTGCCAGCAGCCGGCGGGCAGACTTACTAGCCAAAAACATTCAGTACTTC. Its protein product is CASSRRADLLAKNIQYF.

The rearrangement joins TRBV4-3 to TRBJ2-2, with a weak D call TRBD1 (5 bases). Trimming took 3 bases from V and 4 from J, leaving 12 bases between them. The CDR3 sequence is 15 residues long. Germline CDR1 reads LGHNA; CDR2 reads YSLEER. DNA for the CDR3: TGCGCCAGCAGCCACCTGATGGGGCCCACCGGGGAGCTGTTTTTT. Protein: CASSHLMGPTGELFF.

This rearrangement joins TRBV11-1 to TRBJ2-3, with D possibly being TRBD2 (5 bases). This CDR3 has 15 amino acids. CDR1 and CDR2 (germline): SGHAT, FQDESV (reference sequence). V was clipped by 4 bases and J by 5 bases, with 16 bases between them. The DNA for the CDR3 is TGTGCCAGCAGCTACGCCATGGACTTAATAGATACGCAGTATTTT. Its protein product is CASSYAMDLIDTQYF.

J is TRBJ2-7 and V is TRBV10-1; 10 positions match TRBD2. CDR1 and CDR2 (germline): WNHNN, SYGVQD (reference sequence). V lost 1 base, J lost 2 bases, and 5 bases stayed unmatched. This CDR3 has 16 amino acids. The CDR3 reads CASSEYGLAGAYEQYF. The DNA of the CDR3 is TGCGCCAGCAGTGAGTATGGGCTAGCGGGGGCCTACGAGCAGTACTTC.

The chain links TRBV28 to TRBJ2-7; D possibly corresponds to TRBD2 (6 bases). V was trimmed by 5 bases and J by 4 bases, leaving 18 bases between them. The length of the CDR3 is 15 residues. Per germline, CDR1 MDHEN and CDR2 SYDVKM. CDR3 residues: CASSPHTGLRYEQYF. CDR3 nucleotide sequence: TGTGCCAGCAGTCCCCACACGGGACTTCGGTACGAGCAGTACTTC. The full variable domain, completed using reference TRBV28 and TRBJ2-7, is DVKVTQSSRYLVKRTGEKVFLECVQDMDHENMFWYRQDPGLGLRLIYFSYDVKMKEKGDIPEGYSVSREKKERFSLILESASTNQTSMYLCASSPHTGLRYEQYFGPGTRLTVT.

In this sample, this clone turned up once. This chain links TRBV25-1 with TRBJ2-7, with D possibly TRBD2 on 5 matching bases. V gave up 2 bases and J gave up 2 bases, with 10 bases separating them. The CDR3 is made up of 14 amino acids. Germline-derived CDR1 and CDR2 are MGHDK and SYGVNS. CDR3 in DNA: TGTGCCAGCAGTGAACCTAGCTACCCCTACGAGCAGTACTTC. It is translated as CASSEPSYPYEQYF.

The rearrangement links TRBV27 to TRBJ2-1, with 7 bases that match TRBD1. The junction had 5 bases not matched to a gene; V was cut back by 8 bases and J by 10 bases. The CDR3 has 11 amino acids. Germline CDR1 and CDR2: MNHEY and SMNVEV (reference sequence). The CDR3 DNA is TGTGCCAGCTCAAAGACAGGGGAGCAGTTCTTC. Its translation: CASSKTGEQFF.

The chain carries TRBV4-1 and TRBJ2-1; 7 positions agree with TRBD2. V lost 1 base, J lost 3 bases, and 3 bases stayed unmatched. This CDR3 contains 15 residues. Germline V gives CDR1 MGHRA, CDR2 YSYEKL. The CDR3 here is CASSQGAGYYNEQFF. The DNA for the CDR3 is TGCGCCAGCAGCCAAGGAGCGGGATACTACAATGAGCAGTTCTTC.

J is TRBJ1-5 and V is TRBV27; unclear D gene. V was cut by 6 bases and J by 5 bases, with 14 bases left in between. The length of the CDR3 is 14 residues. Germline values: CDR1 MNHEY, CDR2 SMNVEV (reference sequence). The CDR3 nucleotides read TGTGCCAGCAGCCCCTGGGGAATCGATCAGCCCCAGCATTTT. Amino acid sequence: CASSPWGIDQPQHF.

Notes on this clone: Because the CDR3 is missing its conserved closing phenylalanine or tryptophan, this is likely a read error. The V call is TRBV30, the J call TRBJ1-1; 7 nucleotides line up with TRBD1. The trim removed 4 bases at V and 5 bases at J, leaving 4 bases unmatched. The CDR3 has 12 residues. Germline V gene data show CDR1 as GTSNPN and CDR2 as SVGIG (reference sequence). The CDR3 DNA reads TGTGCCTGGAATTCAGGGGGGACTGAAGCTTTCCTT. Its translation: CAWNSGGTEAFL.

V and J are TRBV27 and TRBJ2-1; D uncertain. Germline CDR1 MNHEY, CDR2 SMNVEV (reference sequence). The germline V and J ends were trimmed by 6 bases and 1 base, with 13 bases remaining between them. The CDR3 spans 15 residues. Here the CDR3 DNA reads TGTGCCAGCAGGGTGGGTGGTAGTTCCTACAATGAGCAGTTCTTC. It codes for CASRVGGSSYNEQFF.

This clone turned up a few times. CDR3 in amino acids: CASSDTSGRGDTQYF. For the CDR3, the DNA is TGTGCCAGCAGTGACACTAGCGGGAGGGGAGATACGCAGTATTTT. The V and J genes are TRBV6-4 and TRBJ2-3; 13 bases are shared with TRBD2. CDR3 length: 15 residues. J lost 5 bases, V lost 2 bases, and 1 base had no gene match. Germline V gene lookup returns CDR1 MRHNA and CDR2 SNTAGT.

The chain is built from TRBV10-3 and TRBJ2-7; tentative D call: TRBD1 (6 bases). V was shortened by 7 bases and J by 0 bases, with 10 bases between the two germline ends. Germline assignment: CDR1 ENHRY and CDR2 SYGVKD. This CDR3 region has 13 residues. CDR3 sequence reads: CAINRQDSYEQYF. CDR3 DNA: TGTGCCATCAACAGACAGGACTCCTACGAGCAGTACTTC.

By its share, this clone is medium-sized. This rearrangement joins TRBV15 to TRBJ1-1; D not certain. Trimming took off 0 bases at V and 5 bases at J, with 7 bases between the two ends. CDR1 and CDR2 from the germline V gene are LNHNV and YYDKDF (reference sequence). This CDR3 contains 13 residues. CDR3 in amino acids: CATSRDPTTEAFF. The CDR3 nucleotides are TGTGCCACCAGCAGAGATCCAACTACTGAAGCTTTCTTT.

The DNA of the CDR3 is TGTGCCAGCAGCCCGGGACTAGCTTCATACAATGAGCAGTTCTTC. Its protein is CASSPGLASYNEQFF. V is TRBV13 and J is TRBJ2-1, with 9 bases matching TRBD2. J lost 4 bases, V lost 5 bases, and 6 bases had no gene match. CDR3 length: 15 residues. CDR1 and CDR2 (germline): PRHDT, FYEKMQ (reference sequence).

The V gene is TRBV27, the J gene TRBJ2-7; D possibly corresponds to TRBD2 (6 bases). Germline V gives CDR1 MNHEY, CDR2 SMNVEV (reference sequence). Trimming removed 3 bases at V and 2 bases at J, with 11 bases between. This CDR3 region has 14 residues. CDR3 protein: CASSFFPGAYEQYF. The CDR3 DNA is TGTGCCAGCAGTTTCTTTCCGGGAGCCTACGAGCAGTACTTC.

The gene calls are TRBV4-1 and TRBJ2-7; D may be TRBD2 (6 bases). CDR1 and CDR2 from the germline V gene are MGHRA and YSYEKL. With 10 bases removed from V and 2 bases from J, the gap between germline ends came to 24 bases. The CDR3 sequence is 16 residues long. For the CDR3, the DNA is TGCGCCACCATCCCACCCCGGGACTTCAACCCCTACGAGCAGTACTTC. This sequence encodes CATIPPRDFNPYEQYF.

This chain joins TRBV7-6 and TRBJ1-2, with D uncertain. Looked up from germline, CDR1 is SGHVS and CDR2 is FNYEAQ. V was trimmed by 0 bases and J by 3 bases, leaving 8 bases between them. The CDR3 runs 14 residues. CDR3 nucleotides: TGTGCCAGCAGCTTAGCCGAGAATTACTATGGCTACACCTTC. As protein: CASSLAENYYGYTF.

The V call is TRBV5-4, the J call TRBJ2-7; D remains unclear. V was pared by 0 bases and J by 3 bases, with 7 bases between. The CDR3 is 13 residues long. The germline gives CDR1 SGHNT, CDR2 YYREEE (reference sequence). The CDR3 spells CASSLDGFYEQYF. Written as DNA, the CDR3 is TGTGCCAGCAGCTTGGACGGATTCTACGAGCAGTACTTC.

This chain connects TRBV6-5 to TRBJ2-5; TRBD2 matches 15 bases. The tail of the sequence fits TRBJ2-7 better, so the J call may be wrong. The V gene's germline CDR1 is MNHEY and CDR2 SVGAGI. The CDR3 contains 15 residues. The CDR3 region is CASSSGLAGGYEQYF. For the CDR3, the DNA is TGTGCCAGCAGCTCAGGACTAGCGGGAGGGTACGAGCAGTACTTC.

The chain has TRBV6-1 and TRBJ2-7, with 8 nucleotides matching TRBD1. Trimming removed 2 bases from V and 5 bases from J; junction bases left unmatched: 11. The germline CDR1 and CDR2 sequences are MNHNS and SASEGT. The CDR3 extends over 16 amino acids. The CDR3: CASSELSRGLVDEQYF. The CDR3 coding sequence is TGTGCCAGCAGTGAATTATCCAGGGGGCTGGTGGACGAGCAGTACTTC.

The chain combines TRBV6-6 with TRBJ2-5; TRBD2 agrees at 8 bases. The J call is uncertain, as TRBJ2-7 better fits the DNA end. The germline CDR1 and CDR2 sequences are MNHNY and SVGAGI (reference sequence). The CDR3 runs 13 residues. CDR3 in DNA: TGTGCCAGCAGTGTCGGGGGGGGGTACGAGCAGTACTTC. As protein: CASSVGGGYEQYF.

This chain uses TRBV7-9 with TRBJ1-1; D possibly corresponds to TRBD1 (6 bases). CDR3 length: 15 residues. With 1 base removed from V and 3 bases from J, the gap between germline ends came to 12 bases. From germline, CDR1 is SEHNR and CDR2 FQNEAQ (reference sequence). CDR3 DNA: TGTGCCAGCAGCTTAGGGACGGGGGCGGACACTGAAGCTTTCTTT. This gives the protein CASSLGTGADTEAFF.

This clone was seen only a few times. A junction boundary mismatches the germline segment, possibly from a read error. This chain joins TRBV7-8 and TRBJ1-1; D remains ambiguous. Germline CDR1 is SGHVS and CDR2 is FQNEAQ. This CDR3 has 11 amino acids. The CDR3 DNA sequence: TGTGCCAGCAGCTCACCCACTGGAGCTTTCTTT. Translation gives CASSSPTGAFF.

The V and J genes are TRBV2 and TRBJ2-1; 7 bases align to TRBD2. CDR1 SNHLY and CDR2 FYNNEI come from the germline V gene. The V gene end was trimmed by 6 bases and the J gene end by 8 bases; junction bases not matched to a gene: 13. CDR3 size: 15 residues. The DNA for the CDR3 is TGTGCCAGCAGGGCGGGGAGGGCCGACTTCGATGAGCAGTTCTTC. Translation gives CASRAGRADFDEQFF. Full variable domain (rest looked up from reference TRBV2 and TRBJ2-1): EPEVTQTPSHQVTQMGQEVILRCVPISNHLYFYWYRQILGQKVEFLVSFYNNEISEKSEIFDDQFSVERPDGSNFTLKIRSTKLEDSAMYFCASRAGRADFDEQFFGPGTRLTVL.

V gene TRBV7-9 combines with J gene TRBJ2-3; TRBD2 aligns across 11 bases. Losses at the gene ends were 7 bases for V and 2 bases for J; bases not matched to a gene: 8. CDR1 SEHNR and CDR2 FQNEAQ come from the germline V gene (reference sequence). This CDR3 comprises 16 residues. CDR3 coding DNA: TGTGCCAGCATTAGCGGGAGGGCCGACTACACAGATACGCAGTATTTT. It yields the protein CASISGRADYTDTQYF.

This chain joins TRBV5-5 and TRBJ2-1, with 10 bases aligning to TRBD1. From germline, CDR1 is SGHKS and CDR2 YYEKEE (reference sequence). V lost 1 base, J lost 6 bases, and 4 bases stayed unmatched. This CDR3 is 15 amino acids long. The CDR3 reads CASSLWDRGLNEQFF. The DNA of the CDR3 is TGTGCCAGCAGCTTGTGGGACAGGGGACTCAATGAGCAGTTCTTC.

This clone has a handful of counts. The CDR3 region is CAISEIAKQGWDYGYTF. The CDR3 nucleotides read TGTGCCATCAGTGAGATTGCTAAACAGGGGTGGGACTATGGCTACACCTTC. V usage is TRBV10-3 and J usage is TRBJ1-2, with TRBD1 identical over 7 bases. The CDR3 consists of 17 residues. Germline V CDR1 and CDR2: ENHRY, SYGVKD. The junction had 12 bases not matched to a gene; V was cut back by 2 bases and J by 3 bases.